The present entry profiles one T cell receptor (beta chain) with its context. The antigen remains undetermined. The data were obtained in a study of T-cell reconstitution after alpha-beta-depleted transplantation in children. General study findings and limits: At the one-year point after transplant, T-cell counts and TCRbeta diversity were found to come mostly from T cells that had been newly produced. It was surviving recipient T cells and thymic progenitors that gave some patients high TCRbeta diversity at day 60. Two months or so post-transplant, alpha-beta T cells reportedly derived from several hundred expanded graft clones.

Preparation of the TCRbeta library was carried out with unique molecular identifiers. Using its own MiXCR run on the PCR reads, TCRdb lists one record per CDR3 protein. In the table there are 700,000 to 950,000 distinct CDR3 sequences, roughly 15% of which are singletons. Trimming removed 3 bases at V and 3 bases at J, with 16 bases between. CDR1 and CDR2 from the germline V gene are SGHRS and YFSETQ. This CDR3 has 15 amino acids. V gene TRBV5-1 combines with J gene TRBJ2-7; possibly TRBD1 or TRBD2 for D (6 bases each). The sequencing used PBMCs, mostly from graft donor cells, collected 360 days after TCRalphabeta/CD19-depleted stem cell transplant. This receptor was obtained from a male patient under 18 who had a stem cell transplant for acute lymphoblastic leukemia, so the T cells may come from the graft donor. In nucleotides, the CDR3 is TGCGCCAGCAGCTCCAGAGGGGGAGGCGTCTACGAGCAGTACTTC. It encodes CASSSRGGGVYEQYF.